This is a list of T cell receptor beta chains from one sample in a study of memory CD4+ T cells and cytomegalovirus serostatus. Profiling relied on immunoSEQ multiplex PCR, and the TCRdb table lists in-frame clones only, not all of them. The sample includes 75,000 to 95,000 clones, less than 90% of them seen just once. The sample comprised memory CD4+ T cells from blood. These receptors were collected from an adult in good health and CMV-seronegative. Both conserved end residues are part of each CDR3. A D gene is named only where the DNA matches it firmly. Size values are once, few and many counts, or a class for expanded clones, and some rows have none.

size	V	D	J	DNA	CDR3
few	TRBV10-3	NA	TRBJ1-6	TGTGCCATCAGTGTTGAGGGGGGCTCATCACCCCTCCACTTT	CAISVEGGSSPLHF
NA	TRBV27	TRBD1	TRBJ1-5	TGTGCCAGCAGTCCGGGACAGGGCGGGTCCCAGCATTTT	CASSPGQGGSQHF
NA	TRBV20-1	NA	TRBJ2-1	TGCAGTGCTACGACCTACAATGAGCAGTTCTTC	CSATTYNEQFF
NA	TRBV28	NA	TRBJ1-4	TGTGCCAGCAGGTATACCTCTAATGAAAAACTGTTTTTT	CASRYTSNEKLFF
NA	TRBV18	TRBD1	TRBJ2-5	TGTGCCAGCTCGCGGACAGGGTTGGAGACCCAGTACTTC	CASSRTGLETQYF
NA	TRBV4-1	NA	TRBJ1-5	TGCGCCAGCAGCCAAGGGGGGAATCAGCCCCAGCATTTT	CASSQGGNQPQHF
NA	TRBV12-5	NA	TRBJ1-2	TGTGCTAGTGGTTTGGCACGGGGAGTCAGTGGATATGGCTACACCTTC	CASGLARGVSGYGYTF
NA	TRBV11-2	TRBD1	TRBJ2-2	TGTGCCAGCAGCTCCCGGACAGGGGGCACCGGGGAGCTGTTTTTT	CASSSRTGGTGELFF
NA	TRBV5-6	TRBD1	TRBJ2-7	TGTGCCAGCAGAAGGGGACAGGGAGGCTACGAGCAGTACTTC	CASRRGQGGYEQYF
once	TRBV27	NA	TRBJ1-3	TGTGCCAGCAGTTTATTGGTCAGGGATGAGTCTGGAAACACCATATATTTT	CASSLLVRDESGNTIYF
NA	TRBV28	NA	TRBJ1-1	TGTGCCAGCAGTTTGTCAGCCCCGGGCCCTATGGGGGGCACTGAAGCTTTCTTT	CASSLSAPGPMGGTEAFF
NA	TRBV11-2	TRBD1	TRBJ1-2	TGTGCCAGCAGCTTGGCCCCGGACAGGGCGATCTATGGCTACACCTTC	CASSLAPDRAIYGYTF
once	TRBV5-1	TRBD2	TRBJ2-7	TGCGCCAGCAGCTCCGACCGGAGCGGGGGGGTTTACGAGCAGTACTTC	CASSSDRSGGVYEQYF
NA	TRBV27	NA	TRBJ1-2	TGTGCCAGCAGTTTATCGTCCGCTCCATATGGCTACACCTTC	CASSLSSAPYGYTF
NA	TRBV7-6	TRBD2	TRBJ2-7	TGTGCCAGCATCCCGGGACTAGCGGGGGGCGGAAGCTCCTACGAGCAGTACTTC	CASIPGLAGGGSSYEQYF
NA	TRBV7-3	NA	TRBJ2-6	TGTGCCAGCAGCCGGACCGTGGTGGGGGCGAGCGGGGCCAACGTCCTGACTTTC	CASSRTVVGASGANVLTF
NA	TRBV4-2	NA	TRBJ1-2	TGTGCCAGCAGCCAACAGGGCAACTATGGCTACACCTTC	CASSQQGNYGYTF
NA	TRBV13	TRBD2	TRBJ2-5	TGTGCCAGCAGCGGTGGGACTAGCGGGGGGGCCCGGGAGACCCAGTACTTC	CASSGGTSGGARETQYF
NA	TRBV19	TRBD1	TRBJ1-6	TGTGCCAGTAGTATAGGGACAGGGTCGGGATCACCCCTCCACTTT	CASSIGTGSGSPLHF
NA	TRBV7-3	NA	TRBJ1-1	TGTGCCAGCAGCTTACAAGGGGGAACTGAAGCTTTCTTT	CASSLQGGTEAFF
few	TRBV11-2	NA	TRBJ1-2	TGTGCCAGCAGCTTTCGGGATGGCTACACCTTC	CASSFRDGYTF
NA	TRBV27	NA	TRBJ1-6	TGTGCCAGCAAGAGCTCCTATAATTCACCCCTCCACTTT	CASKSSYNSPLHF
NA	TRBV5-1	TRBD2	TRBJ2-5	TGCGCCAGCAGCTTGGCCCTGGCGGGGGGCCACCAAGAGACCCAGTACTTC	CASSLALAGGHQETQYF
NA	TRBV27	TRBD1	TRBJ2-2	TGTGCCAGCAGTCCCTTAAGATGGACAGGGGAGGAGAGTTGGTCGACCGGGGAGCTGTTTTTT	CASSPLRWTGEESWSTGELFF
NA	TRBV5-4	NA	TRBJ1-2	TGTGCCAGCAGCTTGGTATCTAGGGCGCACTATGGCTACACCTTC	CASSLVSRAHYGYTF
NA	TRBV19	NA	TRBJ1-3	TGTGCCAGTAGTAAAGAAAGACGGGAGAGGAGAAACACCATATATTTT	CASSKERRERRNTIYF
NA	TRBV7-9	NA	TRBJ1-2	TGTGCCAGCAGCTTAGGGCGGGGCTCTAACTATGGCTACACCTTC	CASSLGRGSNYGYTF
NA	TRBV19	TRBD1	TRBJ2-7	TGTGCCATTAGGGACAGGAATTCCTACGAGCAGTACTTC	CAIRDRNSYEQYF
NA	TRBV29-1	TRBD1	TRBJ2-3	TGCAGCGTCGCAACCACGACCGGGACAGGGAGGCCAGATACGCAGTATTTT	CSVATTTGTGRPDTQYF